The entry below describes one T cell receptor beta chain. Its antigen is unknown. Deletions cut 1 base from V and 8 bases from J, with 21 bases between. CDR1 and CDR2 (germline): SGHTA, FQGNSA. The CDR3 runs to 17 residues. The sample is drawn from a study of shared clonotypes between healthy human individuals. General study points: Rarefaction indicated that sorted-subset sequencing remained incomplete although depth was large.

In the naive CD8 group, cells lacked CD45RO and were positively selected for CCR7, so terminally differentiated effector memory CD45RA+ cells were left out. Genomic DNA belonging to each subset was distributed in equal measure over several immunoSEQ plates. Produced via immunoSEQ multiplex PCR; TCRdb's table is partial and in-frame only. Counted here are around 1,900,000 clones, 80% to 95% occurring once; the ten biggest clones make up less than 2%. The chain uses TRBV7-2 and TRBJ2-1; D possibly uses TRBD1 or TRBD2 (5 bases each). This TCR was recovered from a man between 18 and 29 years old in good health. Some clones in this sample may be carry-over from other donors' samples. What was sequenced was naive CD8+ T cells from PBMCs. This CDR3 is CASSLVVGMGVTDEQFF. As DNA, the CDR3 is TGTGCCAGCAGCTTAGTAGTGGGGATGGGGGTGACCGATGAGCAGTTCTTC. The variable domain in full, with the rest retrieved from reference TRBV7-2 and TRBJ2-1, is GAGVSQSPSNKVTEKGKDVELRCDPISGHTALYWYRQSLGQGLEFLIYFQGNSAPDKSGLPSDRFSAERTGGSVSTLTIQRTQQEDSAVYLCASSLVVGMGVTDEQFFGPGTRLTVL.